This TCR beta chain was sequenced during a study of patients and donors after allogeneic stem cell transplantation. This clonotype was counted many times. This CDR3 region has 13 residues. The V gene's germline CDR1 is LGHDT and CDR2 YNNKEL (reference sequence). Trimming pared 0 bases from V and 4 bases from J, leaving 6 bases between. TCRdb reprocessed the RT-PCR reads with MiXCR, giving one entry per CDR3 protein. Among about 25,000 distinct CDR3 sequences listed, 8% to 10% were seen once. V gene TRBV3-1 combines with J gene TRBJ1-2, with D unresolved. The TCR comes from a human donor who was either an allogeneic HSCT recipient or a stem cell or donor lymphocyte infusion donor (not recorded which). It is not recorded whose cells these are; they may come from a transplant donor. Sequencing used blood, either unsorted or a sorted T cell fraction (not recorded which). This CDR3 reads CASSQDERYGYTF. The CDR3 DNA reads as TGTGCCAGCAGCCAAGACGAACGCTATGGCTACACCTTC.